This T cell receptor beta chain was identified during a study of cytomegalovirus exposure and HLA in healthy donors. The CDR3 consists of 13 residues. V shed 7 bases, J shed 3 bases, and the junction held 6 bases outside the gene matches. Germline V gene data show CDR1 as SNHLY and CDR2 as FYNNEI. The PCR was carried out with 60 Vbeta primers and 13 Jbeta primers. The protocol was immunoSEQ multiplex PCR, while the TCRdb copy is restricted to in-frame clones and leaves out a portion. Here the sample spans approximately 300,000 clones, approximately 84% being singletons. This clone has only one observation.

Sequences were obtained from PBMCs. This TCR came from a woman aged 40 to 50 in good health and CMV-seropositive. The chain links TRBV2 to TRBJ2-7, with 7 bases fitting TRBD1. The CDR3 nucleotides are TGTGCCAGCAACCTCCGGGACAGCTACGAGCAGTACTTC. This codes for CASNLRDSYEQYF.